The clone carrying this T cell receptor (beta chain) was observed a handful of times. Its target is unknown. Measured with immunoSEQ multiplex PCR; TCRdb has only the in-frame clones, and not every one. The sample has approximately 3,800 clones, about 23% seen once. The data were obtained in a study of sequential checkpoint blockade in melanoma. Study details: After both sequences, patients received maintenance nivolumab. Under 25 patients had tumor biopsies before treatment and at week 13.

Findings and caveats of the study: PD-L1 staining and CD8+ counts, not mutational load, tracked tumor T-cell clonality. Rising tumor T-cell fraction and clonality meant about 30 times likelier benefit.

V was clipped by 3 bases and J by 1 base, with 14 bases between them. Looked up from germline, CDR1 is GTSNPN and CDR2 is SVGIG (reference sequence). This CDR3 spans 15 amino acids. Treatment specified: randomized to nivolumab then ipilimumab (arm A) or the reverse (arm B). Source: tumor tissue (inferred from file names), taken from a patient given nivolumab and ipilimumab in sequence. The rearrangement uses TRBV30 and TRBJ2-3, with D perhaps TRBD2 (6 bases). The source of this sequence is a human donor with melanoma. The CDR3 sequence: CAWSPRGSRTDTQYF. CDR3 DNA sequence: TGTGCCTGGAGCCCACGGGGGTCGCGCACAGATACGCAGTATTTT.